The sequence of this T cell receptor delta chain was determined in a study of gamma-delta chains in newborns, infants, children. Study details: Microbial exposure reportedly drives polyclonal innate γδ T cell expansion after birth.

The CDR3 sequence is 15 residues long. Trimming removed 0 bases from V and 5 bases from J; junction bases left unmatched: 3. CDR1 is GEAIGNYY, CDR2 EKD, per germline. TCRdb re-processed the reads via CATT. Of around 6,000 delta-chain clones listed, about 2.1% are singletons. This clone was seen a few times. Translating this DNA gives a protein that differs at residue 6 from the TCRdb one, which belongs to a much larger clone; a read error is likely, and the protein shown is this translation. The chain couples TRDV2 to TRDJ2; TRDD3 matches at 9 bases. This sequence originates from a child who was a newborn, infant or young child, either healthy, febrile or measles-vaccinated (not recorded which). Sequences were obtained from blood. CDR3 DNA sequence: TGTGCCTGTGACACCGCGGGGGGATACACAGCACAACTCTTCTTT. Residues: CACDTAGGYTAQLFF.